This TCR beta chain came from a study of cytomegalovirus exposure and HLA in healthy donors. Study details: In a previous analysis, more than 90 million unique TCR beta sequences were found from about 190 million T cells. Among the 350 to 500 donors who were genotyped, approximately 84% fell in the genetic ancestry cluster that is associated with self-reported Caucasian donors. Study-level points and caveats: Apparent HLA restriction characterized most CMV-associated TCR beta chains in a later analysis. Sequencing depth across donors, presence/absence analyses assumed, was roughly uniform.

The germline V gene has CDR1 SQVTM and CDR2 ANQGSEA. The CDR3 runs to 16 residues. J gave up 3 bases and V 4 bases, and 11 bases lay outside the gene matches. This clone was observed a few times. Antigen: not known. 13 Jbeta primers and 60 Vbeta primers were used for the PCR. The data were produced by immunoSEQ multiplex PCR, yet TCRdb's version contains in-frame clones alone and is incomplete. Of over 100,000 clones listed, over 75% were seen once; the top ten hold about 2%. This chain connects TRBV29-1 to TRBJ2-7, with 11 bases identical to TRBD1. Sequences were obtained from PBMCs. The receptor was derived from a man aged 30 to 39 in good health and CMV-seronegative. The CDR3: CSVVGQGGLDRYEQYF. Written as DNA, the CDR3 is TGCAGCGTTGTGGGACAGGGGGGGTTAGATCGCTACGAGCAGTACTTC.